These 12 T cell receptor beta chains came from one sample sequenced in a study of OX40 agonist ivuxolimab in advanced cancers. Clones were read by immunoSEQ multiplex PCR, and TCRdb kept only the in-frame ones, dropping some. Of around 70,000 clones listed, around 86% were seen once; the top ten hold roughly 2.5%. The specimen comprised CD4+ or CD8+ T cells sorted from blood, sampled in a trial of the OX40 agonist ivuxolimab. These receptors were obtained from an adult with an advanced solid tumor such as melanoma, head and neck, liver or kidney cancer.

This clone was seen more than once but under ten times. The chain recombines TRBV28 with TRBJ1-2; 8 bases match TRBD1. V was pared by 9 bases and J by 3 bases, with 6 bases of the junction left unmatched. The CDR3 is 13 residues long. The germline CDR1 and CDR2 sequences are MDHEN and SYDVKM. The CDR3 is CARPGGGDYGYTF. The CDR3 region has the DNA TGTGCCAGACCAGGGGGCGGAGACTATGGCTACACCTTC.

This chain connects TRBV2 to TRBJ1-5; TRBD1 aligns across 7 bases. The CDR3 runs 16 residues. CDR1 is SNHLY, CDR2 FYNNEI, per germline. V gave up 6 bases and J gave up 0 bases; unmatched junction bases: 8. CDR3 sequence (DNA): TGTGCCAGCAGACGGGACAGCACAAATAGCAATCAGCCCCAGCATTTT. Its protein is CASRRDSTNSNQPQHF. Full variable domain (remainder filled in from reference TRBV2 and TRBJ1-5): EPEVTQTPSHQVTQMGQEVILRCVPISNHLYFYWYRQILGQKVEFLVSFYNNEISEKSEIFDDQFSVERPDGSNFTLKIRSTKLEDSAMYFCASRRDSTNSNQPQHFGDGTRLSIL.

The chain employs TRBV30 and TRBJ2-1; D gene unclear. Germline V gives CDR1 GTSNPN, CDR2 SVGIG (reference sequence). CDR3 length: 12 amino acids. V gave up 3 bases and J gave up 6 bases, with 9 bases separating them. CDR3 in amino acids: CAWSSLSNEQFF. In DNA form, the CDR3 reads TGTGCCTGGAGCTCACTGTCCAATGAGCAGTTCTTC.

This chain connects TRBV6-5 to TRBJ2-3; unclear D gene. V shed 6 bases and J shed 2 bases, with 6 bases lying between them. The CDR3 loop spans 12 amino acids. Germline V gene lookup returns CDR1 MNHEY and CDR2 SVGAGI. The CDR3: CASRQNTDTQYF. The DNA for the CDR3 is TGTGCCAGCAGACAGAACACAGATACGCAGTATTTT.

The rearrangement links TRBV28 to TRBJ1-5; D not resolved. Germline V CDR1 and CDR2: MDHEN, SYDVKM. This CDR3 region has 12 residues. Trimming cost V 6 bases and J 4 bases, with 7 bases left between them. The CDR3 bases are TGTGCCAGCAGGTCACCAAATCAGCCCCAGCATTTT. Its translation: CASRSPNQPQHF.

The chain employs TRBV27 and TRBJ1-1; D is unclear. V was clipped by 5 bases and J by 5 bases, with 12 bases between them. This CDR3 has 13 amino acids. Germline values: CDR1 MNHEY, CDR2 SMNVEV (reference sequence). The CDR3 spells CASSRVLVTEAFF. The CDR3 DNA reads as TGTGCCAGCAGTAGGGTTCTGGTGACTGAAGCTTTCTTT.

This chain uses TRBV28 with TRBJ2-7; 11 bases line up with TRBD2. CDR1 MDHEN and CDR2 SYDVKM come from the germline V gene. The CDR3 contains 16 residues. With V trimmed by 5 bases and J by 0 bases, 6 bases remained unmatched. The CDR3 spells CASSRRLAGFSYEQYF. The DNA for the CDR3 is TGTGCCAGCAGTCGGCGACTAGCGGGGTTCTCCTACGAGCAGTACTTC.

CDR3 loop: CASNLQGGLNTDTQYF. The CDR3 coding sequence is TGCGCCAGCAACCTTCAGGGGGGACTAAACACAGATACGCAGTATTTT. J is TRBJ2-3 and V is TRBV5-1; either TRBD1 or TRBD2 may fit D (7 bases each). From germline, CDR1 is SGHRS and CDR2 YFSETQ. Trimming stripped 6 bases from V and 2 bases from J, with 19 bases between. The length of the CDR3 is 16 residues.

The genes are TRBV15 and TRBJ2-2, with 9 bases matching TRBD1. CDR1 LNHNV and CDR2 YYDKDF come from the germline V gene (reference sequence). CDR3 length: 18 amino acids. The V and J ends lost 1 base and 6 bases, in that order; junction bases with no gene match: 12. DNA for the CDR3: TGTGCCACCAGCAGAGCGTGGGGGACAGGGTCAGCCCCCGGGGAGCTGTTTTTT. It is translated as CATSRAWGTGSAPGELFF.

The genes are TRBV11-2 and TRBJ1-4; D is unclear. The germline V gene has CDR1 SGHAT and CDR2 FQNNGV. This CDR3 comprises 13 residues. The V end lost 5 bases, the J end lost 6 bases, and 10 bases lay between the germline ends. The CDR3 sequence: CASSLAVYEKLFF. The DNA for the CDR3 is TGTGCCAGCAGCCTCGCCGTTTATGAAAAACTGTTTTTT. The full variable domain, completed using reference TRBV11-2 and TRBJ1-4, is EAGVAQSPRYKIIEKRQSVAFWCNPISGHATLYWYQQILGQGPKLLIQFQNNGVVDDSQLPKDRFSAERLKGVDSTLKIQPAKLEDSAVYLCASSLAVYEKLFFGSGTQLSVL.

The V gene is TRBV10-1, the J gene TRBJ2-2; D is perhaps TRBD1 or TRBD2 (6 bases each). Trimming cost V 6 bases and J 2 bases, with 10 bases left between them. From germline, CDR1 is WNHNN and CDR2 SYGVQD (reference sequence). This CDR3 has 14 amino acids. The CDR3: CASRRDKNTGELFF. CDR3 DNA sequence: TGCGCCAGCAGGCGGGACAAAAACACCGGGGAGCTGTTTTTT.

This chain joins TRBV5-1 and TRBJ1-5; D gene unclear. The CDR3 has 13 amino acids. The V end was cut by 1 base, the J end by 5 bases, with 7 bases between. Germline V CDR1 and CDR2: SGHRS, YFSETQ. The CDR3 loop reads CASSLYGDQPQHF. Here the CDR3 DNA reads TGCGCCAGCAGCTTGTACGGAGATCAGCCCCAGCATTTT.